These 31 T cell receptor beta chains share one sample of origin, sequenced in a study of T cell repertoires in ileal Crohn's disease. Data came from immunoSEQ multiplex PCR; TCRdb stores just in-frame clones and leaves some out. Among about 16,000 clones listed, more than 85% were seen once. Sequencing used ileal tissue. All receptors come from an adult with Crohn's disease.

The V call is TRBV5-1, the J call TRBJ2-7; perhaps TRBD1 as D (5 bases). This CDR3 is 12 amino acids long. CDR1 is SGHRS and CDR2 is YFSETQ in the germline V gene. Trimming took 5 bases from V and 4 from J, leaving 10 bases between them. The CDR3: CASRAGMYEQYF. The CDR3 DNA reads as TGCGCCAGCAGAGCAGGGATGTACGAGCAGTACTTC.

The chain carries TRBV7-6 and TRBJ1-3; D uncertain. The V gene lost 4 bases and the J gene lost 0 bases, with 16 bases spanning the gap. The germline CDR1 and CDR2 sequences are SGHVS and FNYEAQ. The CDR3 length is 17 residues. CDR3 DNA sequence: TGTGCCAGCAGCTCACTCAGCCTCGCTAGCTCTGGAAACACCATATATTTT. Translating it yields CASSSLSLASSGNTIYF. The variable domain in full, with the rest retrieved from reference TRBV7-6 and TRBJ1-3, is GAGVSQSPRYKVTKRGQDVALRCDPISGHVSLYWYRQALGQGPEFLTYFNYEAQQDKSGLPNDRFSAERPEGSISTLTIQRTEQRDSAMYRCASSSLSLASSGNTIYFGEGSWLTVV.

The chain employs TRBV13 and TRBJ1-2; tentative D call: TRBD1 (5 bases). The CDR3 extends over 16 amino acids. Trimming pared 5 bases from V and 2 bases from J, leaving 18 bases between. Germline V gene sequence: CDR1 PRHDT, CDR2 FYEKMQ (reference sequence). The CDR3 here is CASSLSRQSYNYGYTF. CDR3 nucleotide sequence: TGTGCCAGCAGCCTATCACGACAGTCTTACAACTATGGCTACACCTTC.

This rearrangement joins TRBV5-1 to TRBJ1-1, with a possible D match to TRBD1 (5 bases). This CDR3 region has 16 residues. V was shortened by 3 bases and J by 0 bases, with 15 bases between the two germline ends. In germline, CDR1 is SGHRS, CDR2 YFSETQ. As DNA, the CDR3 is TGCGCCAGCAGCTCACCCGGGGGATCGATGAACACTGAAGCTTTCTTT. Residues: CASSSPGGSMNTEAFF.

This clone appeared a few times. The rearrangement joins TRBV11-2 to TRBJ2-1; 7 bases map to TRBD2. V dropped 6 bases and J dropped 9; count of bases not matched to a gene: 11. The germline gives CDR1 SGHAT, CDR2 FQNNGV. The CDR3 is 14 amino acids. This chain's CDR3 is CASRPLAGPGEQFF. DNA of the CDR3: TGTGCCAGCAGGCCGTTAGCGGGTCCCGGTGAGCAGTTCTTC.

The CDR3 sequence: CASGPRLGLAGLNNEQFF. CDR3 DNA sequence: TGTGCCAGCGGACCAAGACTCGGACTAGCGGGGCTGAACAATGAGCAGTTCTTC. This chain links TRBV2 with TRBJ2-1; 12 positions match TRBD2. Germline V lookup: CDR1 SNHLY, CDR2 FYNNEI. This CDR3 has 18 residues. V dropped 8 bases and J dropped 5; count of bases not matched to a gene: 16.

This clone occurred once. V is TRBV21-1 and J is TRBJ1-3; TRBD1 is taken as the D call from the table, unchecked against the DNA. TRBV21-1 is reported as a pseudogene. The CDR3 covers 13 residues. The chain's CDR3 is CASSKERGHTIYF. The CDR3, as DNA: TGTGCCAGCAGCAAAGAAAGGGGCCACACCATATATTTT.

This CDR3 is CASSIVRGVPNEQFF. CDR3 bases: TGTGCCAGTAGTATAGTGCGGGGGGTGCCCAATGAGCAGTTCTTC. The rearrangement joins TRBV19 to TRBJ2-1; TRBD2 matches at 8 bases. Germline CDR1 LNHDA, CDR2 SQIVND (reference sequence). V shed 1 base, J shed 6 bases, and the junction held 5 bases outside the gene matches. The CDR3 is 15 amino acids.

The J gene is TRBJ2-7, the V gene TRBV19; D might be TRBD1 (6 bases). Germline CDR1 LNHDA, CDR2 SQIVND (reference sequence). Trimming left V 3 bases short and J 4 bases short, with 7 bases between. The CDR3 runs 12 residues. CDR3 nucleotide sequence: TGTGCCAGTAGTATGACAGGATACGAGCAGTACTTC. This translates into CASSMTGYEQYF.

The V gene is TRBV30, the J gene TRBJ1-6; maybe TRBD1 (5 bases). The V gene lost 1 base and the J gene lost 9 bases, with 13 bases spanning the gap. Germline loops: CDR1 GTSNPN, CDR2 SVGIG (reference sequence). The CDR3 totals 14 residues. The CDR3 DNA sequence: TGTGCCTGGAGTGAAGATAGGGGCTCTTCACCCCTCCACTTT. Protein: CAWSEDRGSSPLHF.

The chain carries TRBV7-2 and TRBJ2-5; 9 nucleotides line up with TRBD2. The trim removed 6 bases at V and 1 base at J, leaving 6 bases unmatched. Looked up from germline, CDR1 is SGHTA and CDR2 is FQGNSA. The CDR3 has 15 residues. The DNA for the CDR3 is TGTGCCAGCAGTTGGGGCGGGGGGGCCCAAGAGACCCAGTACTTC. Translated, it gives CASSWGGGAQETQYF.

The chain uses TRBV11-2 and TRBJ1-4, with a weak D call TRBD1 (5 bases). CDR3 length: 18 amino acids. Germline V gives CDR1 SGHAT, CDR2 FQNNGV. Trimming took 5 bases from V and 2 from J, leaving 21 bases between them. This chain's CDR3 is CASSPVTGRVETNEKLFF. CDR3 DNA sequence: TGTGCCAGCAGCCCCGTTACGGGCAGGGTGGAGACTAATGAAAAACTGTTTTTT.

This sequence joins TRBV7-8 and TRBJ1-5, with TRBD1 identical over 9 bases. The CDR3 loop spans 15 amino acids. Germline trimming cut 5 bases from V and 6 bases from J; bases unmatched to any gene: 8. From germline, CDR1 is SGHVS and CDR2 FQNEAQ. The chain's CDR3 is CASSTGQGVSQPQHF. CDR3 coding DNA: TGTGCCAGCAGCACGGGACAGGGTGTAAGTCAGCCCCAGCATTTT.

The chain links TRBV7-9 to TRBJ2-7; 10 positions match TRBD2. Per the germline V gene, CDR1 is SEHNR and CDR2 is FQNEAQ (reference sequence). The CDR3 totals 16 residues. V lost 3 bases and J lost 2; bases outside the gene matches: 7. CDR3 residues: CASSFSSGLAAYEQYF. CDR3 coding DNA: TGTGCCAGCAGCTTCTCATCTGGACTAGCGGCCTACGAGCAGTACTTC.

The chain recombines TRBV4-3 with TRBJ2-6; 11 nucleotides agree with TRBD1. The length of the CDR3 is 20 residues. Trimming took 4 bases from V and 1 from J; bases not matched to a gene: 12. Germline lookup yields CDR1 LGHNA and CDR2 YSLEER. CDR3 residues: CASSPKRPGQGGSGANVLTF. CDR3 sequence (DNA): TGCGCCAGCAGCCCTAAACGCCCGGGACAGGGGGGATCTGGGGCCAACGTCCTGACTTTC.

The V and J genes are TRBV5-5 and TRBJ1-2; D might be TRBD1 (5 bases). Trimming took off 1 base at V and 4 bases at J, with 14 bases between the two ends. There are 15 residues in the CDR3. In germline, CDR1 is SGHKS, CDR2 YYEKEE (reference sequence). CDR3 sequence: CASSLTGGGAYGYTF. CDR3 sequence (DNA): TGTGCCAGCAGCTTGACGGGGGGAGGGGCCTATGGCTACACCTTC.

V usage is TRBV6-5 and J usage is TRBJ1-1; a possible D gene is TRBD1 (5 bases). The length of the CDR3 is 15 residues. Germline values: CDR1 MNHEY, CDR2 SVGAGI. Trimming stripped 2 bases from V and 5 bases from J, with 15 bases between. CDR3 region: CASSYLTARGTEAFF. The CDR3 DNA sequence: TGTGCCAGCAGTTACCTGACAGCCCGAGGTACTGAAGCTTTCTTT.

This clone appeared once. This chain connects TRBV5-6 to TRBJ2-6, with D possibly matching TRBD1 (5 bases). Deletions cut 5 bases from V and 0 bases from J, with 9 bases between. The CDR3 length is 15 residues. Germline V lookup: CDR1 SGHDT, CDR2 YYEEEE. CDR3 amino acids: CASRYDSSGANVLTF. As DNA, the CDR3 is TGTGCCAGCAGGTACGACAGCTCTGGGGCCAACGTCCTGACTTTC.

The chain combines TRBV19 with TRBJ1-2, with D unresolved. Germline loops: CDR1 LNHDA, CDR2 SQIVND (reference sequence). The CDR3 totals 14 residues. Trimming stripped 4 bases from V and 4 bases from J, with 13 bases between. Here the CDR3 reads CASSTNREIYGYTF. DNA of the CDR3: TGTGCCAGTAGTACAAACCGGGAAATCTATGGCTACACCTTC.

The sample holds one count of this clone. This CDR3 reads CASSLTSTKNEQFF. CDR3 nucleotide sequence: TGTGCCAGCAGCTTAACGTCGACAAAGAATGAGCAGTTCTTC. The chain is built from TRBV7-3 and TRBJ2-1; D gene uncertain. The germline V gene has CDR1 SGHTA and CDR2 FQGTGA. This CDR3 has 14 amino acids. Trimming left V 0 bases short and J 7 bases short, with 10 bases between. Full variable domain (outside the CDR3, taken from reference TRBV7-3 and TRBJ2-1): GAGVSQTPSNKVTEKGKYVELRCDPISGHTALYWYRQSLGQGPEFLIYFQGTGAADDSGLPNDRFFAVRPEGSVSTLKIQRTERGDSAVYLCASSLTSTKNEQFFGPGTRLTVL.

Only one count was recorded for this clone. This chain joins TRBV10-3 and TRBJ1-4; 9 bases align to TRBD1. The V and J ends lost 6 bases and 5 bases, in that order; junction bases with no gene match: 1. CDR3 length: 13 residues. CDR1 and CDR2 (germline): ENHRY, SYGVKD. The CDR3 DNA reads TGTGCCATCAGGACAGGGGGGAATGAAAAACTGTTTTTT. This sequence encodes CAIRTGGNEKLFF.

A single count supports this clone. This chain uses TRBV29-1 with TRBJ1-2; 7 positions agree with TRBD1. Germline V gene lookup returns CDR1 SQVTM and CDR2 ANQGSEA. There are 13 residues in the CDR3. V was pared by 6 bases and J by 2 bases, with 6 bases of the junction left unmatched. The CDR3 region is CSVPEGANYGYTF. In nucleotides, the CDR3 is TGCAGCGTCCCGGAGGGGGCGAACTATGGCTACACCTTC.

This clone has just a few counts. The rearrangement links TRBV2 to TRBJ1-2; D gene uncertain. CDR3 length: 15 amino acids. Germline-derived CDR1 and CDR2 are SNHLY and FYNNEI. Trimming took 2 bases from V and 8 from J, leaving 18 bases between them. In DNA, the CDR3 is TGTGCCAGCAGTGAAAGGACCGTGGCGGGTTTGGGCTACACCTTC. Encoded protein: CASSERTVAGLGYTF.

For the CDR3, the DNA is TGTGCCAGCAGCTTCGGGGGGTGGGGTGGCTACACCTTC. Protein: CASSFGGWGGYTF. The chain uses TRBV5-4 and TRBJ1-2, with D possibly being TRBD1 (5 bases). The germline V gene encodes CDR1 SGHNT and CDR2 YYREEE (reference sequence). V shed 2 bases and J shed 7 bases, with 12 bases lying between them. The CDR3 is 13 residues long.

The chain uses TRBV9 and TRBJ2-2, with a possible D match to TRBD2 (6 bases). Per the germline V gene, CDR1 is SGDLS and CDR2 is YYNGEE. Trimming cost V 6 bases and J 1 base, with 13 bases left between them. The CDR3 spans 15 residues. The CDR3: CASTAGGLNTGELFF. CDR3 DNA sequence: TGTGCCAGCACCGCCGGGGGATTGAACACCGGGGAGCTGTTTTTT.

This rearrangement joins TRBV19 to TRBJ1-5; 12 nucleotides match TRBD1. The CDR3 has 18 residues. CDR1 is LNHDA, CDR2 SQIVND, per germline (reference sequence). The V and J ends lost 7 bases and 0 bases, in that order; junction bases with no gene match: 10. CDR3 residues: CASNSGDRGLRSNQPQHF. CDR3 bases: TGTGCCAGTAATTCGGGGGACAGGGGGCTTCGTAGCAATCAGCCCCAGCATTTT. The full variable domain, completed using reference TRBV19 and TRBJ1-5, is DGGITQSPKYLFRKEGQNVTLSCEQNLNHDAMYWYRQDPGQGLRLIYYSQIVNDFQKGDIAEGYSVSREKKESFPLTVTSAQKNPTAFYLCASNSGDRGLRSNQPQHFGDGTRLSIL.

The V gene is TRBV19, the J gene TRBJ2-2; D ambiguous. CDR1 is LNHDA, CDR2 SQIVND, per germline (reference sequence). V was pared by 7 bases and J by 5 bases, with 17 bases between. The length of the CDR3 is 15 residues. In DNA form, the CDR3 reads TGTGCCAGTACCCCGACGGGTCGCGTAACCGGGGAGCTGTTTTTT. The encoded protein is CASTPTGRVTGELFF.

The chain couples TRBV4-3 to TRBJ2-7, with D perhaps matching TRBD1 (5 bases). Germline CDR1 is LGHNA and CDR2 is YSLEER. The CDR3 totals 15 residues. V gave up 0 bases and J gave up 2 bases, with 11 bases separating them. The CDR3 coding sequence is TGCGCCAGCAGCCAAGACCCAGGGCCAACCTACGAGCAGTACTTC. Its translation is CASSQDPGPTYEQYF.

This rearrangement joins TRBV30 to TRBJ2-7; 7 nucleotides align to TRBD1. The CDR3 runs to 14 residues. The V segment lost 4 bases and the J segment 0 bases; nucleotides outside the gene matches: 6. Germline V gene sequence: CDR1 GTSNPN, CDR2 SVGIG (reference sequence). Here the CDR3 reads CAWIPWDSSYEQYF. The CDR3 DNA is TGTGCCTGGATCCCTTGGGACAGCTCCTACGAGCAGTACTTC.

V and J are TRBV4-1 and TRBJ2-1; 8 nucleotides match TRBD2. Germline V gives CDR1 MGHRA, CDR2 YSYEKL. After removal of 1 base from V and 9 bases from J, the junction contained 11 bases not matched to a gene. This CDR3 has 16 amino acids. In nucleotides, the CDR3 is TGCGCCAGCAGCCAAGCCGGGGGGGCAGGGTCGGGTGAGCAGTTCTTC. This gives the protein CASSQAGGAGSGEQFF.

The V and J genes are TRBV27 and TRBJ2-5; 7 bases are shared with TRBD1. The closer fit of TRBJ2-7 to the DNA end suggests the J call may be wrong. Germline V gene lookup returns CDR1 MNHEY and CDR2 SMNVEV (reference sequence). The CDR3 extends over 16 amino acids. CDR3 in DNA: TGTGCCAGCAGTTTAAACATCCAAGGACAGGCCTACGAGCAGTACTTC. Translating it yields CASSLNIQGQAYEQYF.